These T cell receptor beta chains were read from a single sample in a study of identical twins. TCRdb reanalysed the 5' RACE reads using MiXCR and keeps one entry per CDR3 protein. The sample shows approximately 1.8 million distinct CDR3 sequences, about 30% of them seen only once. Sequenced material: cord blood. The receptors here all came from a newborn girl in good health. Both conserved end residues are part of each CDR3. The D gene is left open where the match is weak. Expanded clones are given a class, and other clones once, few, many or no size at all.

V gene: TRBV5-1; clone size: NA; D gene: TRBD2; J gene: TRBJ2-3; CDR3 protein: CASSLGGLADTDTQYF; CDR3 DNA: TGTGCCAGCAGCTTAGGAGGACTAGCGGACACAGATACGCAGTATTTT
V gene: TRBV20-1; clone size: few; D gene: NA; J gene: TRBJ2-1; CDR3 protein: CSANHQRWDNEQFF; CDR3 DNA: TGCAGTGCTAACCACCAGAGGTGGGACAATGAGCAGTTCTTC
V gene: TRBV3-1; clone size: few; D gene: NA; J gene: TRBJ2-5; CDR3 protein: CASSQAGPETQYF; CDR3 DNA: TGTGCCAGCAGCCAAGCGGGTCCGGAGACCCAGTACTTC
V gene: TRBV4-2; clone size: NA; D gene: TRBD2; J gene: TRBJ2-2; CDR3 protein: CASSQVGTSGRGGLFF; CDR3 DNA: TGTGCCAGCAGCCAAGTCGGGACTAGCGGGAGGGGGGGGCTGTTTTTT
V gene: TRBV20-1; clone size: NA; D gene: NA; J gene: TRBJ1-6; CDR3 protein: CSARAIAGQRGTSYNSPLHF; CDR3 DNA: TGCAGTGCTAGAGCAATAGCAGGGCAAAGAGGTACCTCCTATAATTCACCCCTCCACTTT
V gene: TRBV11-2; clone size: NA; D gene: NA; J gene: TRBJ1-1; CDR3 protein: CASSFLFAGTEAFF; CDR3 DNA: TGTGCCAGCAGCTTCCTCTTCGCGGGCACTGAAGCTTTCTTT
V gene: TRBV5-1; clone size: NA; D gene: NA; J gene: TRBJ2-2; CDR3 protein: CASSSGGGPNTGELFF; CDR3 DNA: TGCGCCAGCAGCTCCGGCGGGGGCCCGAACACCGGGGAGCTGTTTTTT
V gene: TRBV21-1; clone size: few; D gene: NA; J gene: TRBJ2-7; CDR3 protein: CASSKNGLAGRDEQYF; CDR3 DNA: TGTGCCAGCAGCAAAAACGGACTAGCGGGAAGGGATGAGCAGTACTTC
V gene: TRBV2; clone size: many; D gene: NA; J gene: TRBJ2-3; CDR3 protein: CASSSGVDTQYF; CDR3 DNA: TGTGCCAGCAGTAGCGGTGTAGATACGCAGTATTTT
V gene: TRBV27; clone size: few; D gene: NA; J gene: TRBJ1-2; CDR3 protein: CASSSHYRDGYTF; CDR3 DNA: TGTGCCAGCAGCTCCCACTACAGGGATGGCTACACCTTC
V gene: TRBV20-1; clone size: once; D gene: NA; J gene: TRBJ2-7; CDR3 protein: CSARDGYSSYEQYF; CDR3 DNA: TGCAGTGCTAGAGATGGGTACAGCTCCTACGAGCAGTACTTC
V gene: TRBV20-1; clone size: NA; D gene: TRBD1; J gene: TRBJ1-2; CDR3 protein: CSAALAQDRGYGYTF; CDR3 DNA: TGCAGTGCTGCCCTAGCCCAGGACAGGGGCTATGGCTACACCTTC
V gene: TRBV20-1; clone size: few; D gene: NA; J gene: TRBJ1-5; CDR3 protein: CSTGSNSNQPQHF; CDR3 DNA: TGCAGTACCGGGAGCAATAGCAATCAGCCCCAGCATTTT
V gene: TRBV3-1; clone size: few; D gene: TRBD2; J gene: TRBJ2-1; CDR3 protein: CASSQAGGTRGHNEQFF; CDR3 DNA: TGTGCCAGCAGCCAAGCTGGAGGGACTAGGGGCCACAATGAGCAGTTCTTC
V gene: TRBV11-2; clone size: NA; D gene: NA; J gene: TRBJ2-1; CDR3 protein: CASSLSGPANNEQFF; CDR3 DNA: TGTGCCAGCAGCTTAAGTGGACCAGCAAACAATGAGCAGTTCTTC
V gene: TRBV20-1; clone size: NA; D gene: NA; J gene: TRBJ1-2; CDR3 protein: CSAPLYGAPYGYTF; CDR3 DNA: TGCAGTGCCCCCCTGTACGGGGCCCCCTATGGCTACACCTTC
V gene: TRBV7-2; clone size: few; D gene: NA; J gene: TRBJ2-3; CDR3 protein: CASSFTRRAHFNGTDTQYF; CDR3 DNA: TGTGCCAGCAGCTTTACTAGGCGGGCACATTTCAATGGCACAGATACGCAGTATTTT
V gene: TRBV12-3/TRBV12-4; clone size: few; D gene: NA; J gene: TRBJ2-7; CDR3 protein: CASSWRRSSYNEQYF; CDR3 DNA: TGTGCCAGCAGTTGGAGGAGGAGCTCCTACAATGAGCAGTACTTC
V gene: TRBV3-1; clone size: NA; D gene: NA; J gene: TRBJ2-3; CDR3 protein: CASSQSRTSSTDMQYF; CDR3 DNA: TGTGCCAGCAGCCAATCGCGGACCTCTAGCACAGATATGCAGTATTTT
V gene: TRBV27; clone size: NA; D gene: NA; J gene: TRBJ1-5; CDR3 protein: CASSFLGEGFSNQPQHF; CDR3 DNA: TGTGCCAGCAGTTTTTTGGGGGAAGGATTTAGCAATCAGCCCCAGCATTTT
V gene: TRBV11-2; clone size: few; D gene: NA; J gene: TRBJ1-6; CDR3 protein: CASSSDNSPLHF; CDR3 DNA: TGTGCCAGCAGCTCAGATAATTCACCCCTCCACTTT
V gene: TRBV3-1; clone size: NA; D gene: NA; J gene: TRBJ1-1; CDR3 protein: CASSFRGENTEAFF; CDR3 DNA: TGTGCCAGCAGCTTTCGTGGGGAGAACACTGAAGCTTTCTTT
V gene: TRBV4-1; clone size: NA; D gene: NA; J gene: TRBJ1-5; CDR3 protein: CASSQGQIYSNQPQHF; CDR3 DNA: TGCGCCAGCAGCCAAGGACAGATATATAGCAATCAGCCCCAGCATTTT
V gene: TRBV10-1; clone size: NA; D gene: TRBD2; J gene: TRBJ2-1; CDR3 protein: CASSESTSGGYNEQFF; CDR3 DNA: TGCGCCAGCAGTGAGTCGACTAGCGGGGGGTACAATGAGCAGTTCTTC
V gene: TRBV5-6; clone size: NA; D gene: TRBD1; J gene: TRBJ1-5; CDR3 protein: CASSFQDRVNQPQHF; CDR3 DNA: TGTGCCAGCAGCTTTCAGGACAGGGTCAATCAGCCCCAGCATTTT
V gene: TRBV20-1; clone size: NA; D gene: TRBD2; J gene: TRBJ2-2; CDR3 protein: CSAQGLAGAGTGELFF; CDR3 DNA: TGCAGTGCCCAGGGACTAGCGGGGGCGGGGACCGGGGAGCTGTTTTTT
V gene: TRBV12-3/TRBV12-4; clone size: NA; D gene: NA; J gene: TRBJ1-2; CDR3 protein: CASTFRHRAIYGYTF; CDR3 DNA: TGTGCCAGCACTTTTCGACATCGCGCCATCTATGGCTACACCTTC
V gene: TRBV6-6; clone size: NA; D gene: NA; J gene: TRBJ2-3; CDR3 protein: CASLSRGEGTDTLYF; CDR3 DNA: TGTGCCAGCCTGAGTAGGGGAGAGGGCACAGATACGCTGTATTTT